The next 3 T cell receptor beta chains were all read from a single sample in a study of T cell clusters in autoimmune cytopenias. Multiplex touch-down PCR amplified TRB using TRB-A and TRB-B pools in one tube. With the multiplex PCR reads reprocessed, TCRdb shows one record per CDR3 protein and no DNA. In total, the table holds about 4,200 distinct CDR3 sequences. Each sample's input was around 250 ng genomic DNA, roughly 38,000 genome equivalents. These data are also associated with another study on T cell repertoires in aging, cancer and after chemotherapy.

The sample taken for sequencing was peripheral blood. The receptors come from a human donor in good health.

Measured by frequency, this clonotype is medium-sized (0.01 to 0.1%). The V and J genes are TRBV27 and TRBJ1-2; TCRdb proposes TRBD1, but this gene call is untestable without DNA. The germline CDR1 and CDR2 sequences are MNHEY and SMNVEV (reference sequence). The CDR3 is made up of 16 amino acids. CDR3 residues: CASSFREEGLPYGYTF.

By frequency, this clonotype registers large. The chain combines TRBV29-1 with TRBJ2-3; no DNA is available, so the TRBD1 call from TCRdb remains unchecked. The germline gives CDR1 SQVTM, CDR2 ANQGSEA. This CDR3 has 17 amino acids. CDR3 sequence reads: CSVEDQTGDRGADTQYF.

CDR3: CASSLGRVVRGGSTEQFF. This chain joins TRBV7-7 and TRBJ2-1; TCRdb indicates TRBD2, and absent DNA this call remains unverified. The germline V gene has CDR1 SSHAT and CDR2 FNYEAQ (reference sequence). CDR3 size: 18 residues.